The source of this TCR beta chain is a study of CD8+ T cells in alopecia areata. Overall study context: Each of the treated patients was given oral tofacitinib, 5 to 10 mg twice daily, for moderate-to-severe alopecia areata.

The sequencing template was cDNA reverse transcribed from extracted RNA. TCRdb's copy holds only in-frame clones and misses some; the assay was immunoSEQ multiplex PCR. Here the sample spans more than 130,000 clones, roughly 82% being singletons. This CDR3 is 15 amino acids long. V was clipped by 3 bases and J by 9 bases; unmatched bases: 6. In germline, CDR1 is MGHDK, CDR2 SYGVNS. Treatment reported: oral pan-JAK inhibitor, 5-10 mg twice daily. This chain links TRBV25-1 with TRBJ1-6; 9 nucleotides align to TRBD1. The source of this sequence is a human donor with alopecia areata. The specimen was CD8+ T cells sorted from blood, collected at week 4, from a patient treated with tofacitinib. The CDR3 DNA is TGTGCCAGCAGTGATTGGGACAGGGAGGGTTCACCCCTCCACTTT. This gives the protein CASSDWDREGSPLHF.